This T cell receptor beta chain was observed in a study of cytomegalovirus exposure and HLA in healthy donors. Whole-study context: Earlier findings included about 120 million unique TCR beta sequences obtained from some 180 million T cells.

Use of 60 Vbeta and 13 Jbeta primers characterized the PCR. TCRdb's copy holds only in-frame clones and misses some; the assay was immunoSEQ multiplex PCR. The sample contains some 170,000 clones, 65% to 80% of which appear only once. This clone has just one count. The sample was PBMCs. The source of this sequence is a man aged 40-55 years in good health and CMV-seronegative.

This CDR3 reads CAWSNNGQGLGKLFF. For the CDR3, the DNA is TGTGCCTGGAGCAATAACGGCCAGGGATTGGGAAAACTGTTTTTT. The V call is TRBV30, the J call TRBJ1-4; tentative D call: TRBD1 (5 bases). V dropped 3 bases and J dropped 10 bases, with 21 bases sitting between them. This CDR3 comprises 15 residues. Germline loops: CDR1 GTSNPN, CDR2 SVGIG (reference sequence).